The present T cell receptor (beta chain) was sequenced within a study of blood T cells in healthy people across ages. This clonotype was counted between two and nine times. Its cognate antigen is unknown. Study conclusions and caveats: Donor CMV status was unknown, possibly confounding expanded clonotype changes. In long-lived donors, naive CD4+ cell counts and diversity exceeded those of aged donors.

Next came a second PCR, run for about 6 to 11 cycles, which used a sample-barcoded 5' primer along with a J-beta primer mix. Each cDNA molecule was tagged by a template-switch adaptor that had 12 random nucleotides. MiXCR, run by TCRdb on the 5' RACE reads, gives a single entry per CDR3 protein. This table has just over 1 million distinct CDR3 sequences, less than 50% appearing once. This TCR was sampled from a woman aged 55-69 years in good health. Specimen: blood.

For the CDR3, the DNA is TGCGCCAGCAGCTTGAGTTCAGGCCTGAACACTGAAGCTTTCTTT. As protein: CASSLSSGLNTEAFF. V and J are TRBV5-1 and TRBJ1-1; no clear D gene. The V gene's germline CDR1 is SGHRS and CDR2 YFSETQ. The germline V and J ends were trimmed by 1 base and 0 bases, with 10 bases remaining between them. The CDR3 is made up of 15 amino acids.